Presented here are 3 T cell receptor beta chains from one specimen sequenced in a study of blood T cell repertoires in COVID-19. The repertoire was sequenced with immunoSEQ multiplex PCR; TCRdb's copy has only in-frame clones and lacks some. Here the sample spans approximately 100,000 clones, about 79% being singletons. The material sequenced was peripheral blood. These receptors came from a woman of 80 years or more with active or convalescent COVID-19.

The CDR3, as DNA: TGTGCCAGCAGTTTGGTCTTACTCTCTGGAAACACCATATATTTT. Translated, it gives CASSLVLLSGNTIYF. The chain is built from TRBV28 and TRBJ1-3; D is uncertain. Germline CDR1 and CDR2: MDHEN and SYDVKM. V lost 3 bases, J lost 0 bases, and 9 bases lay in between. CDR3 length: 15 amino acids. Using reference TRBV28 and TRBJ1-3 for the parts outside the CDR3, the full variable domain is DVKVTQSSRYLVKRTGEKVFLECVQDMDHENMFWYRQDPGLGLRLIYFSYDVKMKEKGDIPEGYSVSREKKERFSLILESASTNQTSMYLCASSLVLLSGNTIYFGEGSWLTVV.

The rearrangement uses TRBV5-8 and TRBJ2-3; D perhaps matches TRBD1 (5 bases). CDR1 and CDR2 (germline): SGHTS, YDEGEE. Trimming pared 1 base from V and 0 bases from J, leaving 12 bases between. The length of the CDR3 is 16 residues. The CDR3 loop reads CASSLTKGPSTDTQYF. The CDR3 DNA is TGTGCCAGCAGCTTGACGAAGGGGCCTAGCACAGATACGCAGTATTTT.

V usage is TRBV27 and J usage is TRBJ1-6; perhaps TRBD1 as D (5 bases). Germline lookup yields CDR1 MNHEY and CDR2 SMNVEV (reference sequence). This CDR3 is built from 16 residues. The ends were cut back, 4 bases at V and 4 bases at J, with 14 bases in the middle. CDR3 loop: CASSSGSPPYNSPLHF. The CDR3 DNA follows: TGTGCCAGCAGTTCAGGGTCCCCTCCGTATAATTCACCCCTCCACTTT.